What follows are 30 T cell receptor beta chains derived from one specimen sequenced in a study of blood T cells in healthy people across ages (dated by TCRdb to about 2015). Library preparation used 5' RACE. TCRdb records Illumina HiSeq 2500 as the sequencer. A second PCR of roughly 6 to 11 cycles was run with a J-beta primer mix and a sample-barcoded 5' primer. TCRdb applied fastp at Q25 and MiXCR to the public reads, then kept only in-frame beta chains. Rows with one shared CDR3 protein collapse into an entry with the most common genes and DNA. Across this sample there are 850,000 to 1,300,000 distinct CDR3 sequences, with 40% to 45% seen only once. The ten most abundant clones make up around 18% of the sample. Sequencing used blood. The receptors here all came from a woman in her sixties in good health.

This chain uses TRBV7-6 with TRBJ1-2, with TRBD1 matching 8 bases. From germline, CDR1 is SGHVS and CDR2 FNYEAQ. The length of the CDR3 is 15 residues. The trim removed 4 bases at V and 5 bases at J, leaving 9 bases unmatched. In DNA, the CDR3 is TGTGCCAGCAGCTACTCCGGGACAGGAGTTTATGGCTACACCTTC. This encodes CASSYSGTGVYGYTF.

This chain uses TRBV3-1 with TRBJ2-4; D not certain. The length of the CDR3 is 15 residues. CDR1 and CDR2 (germline): LGHDT, YNNKEL (reference sequence). The V and J ends lost 1 base and 1 base respectively, with 8 bases between them. CDR3 DNA sequence: TGTGCCAGCAGCCAAGGAACCGCGGCCAAAAACATTCAGTACTTC. Protein sequence: CASSQGTAAKNIQYF.

This clonotype was detected only a few times. CDR3 region: CASSLFRGDSADTQYF. CDR3 nucleotides: TGTGCCAGCAGCCTCTTCCGGGGGGACTCGGCAGATACGCAGTATTTT. The chain links TRBV11-3 to TRBJ2-3; 7 nucleotides align to TRBD2. CDR1 is SGHNT and CDR2 is YENEEA in the germline V gene. V was pared by 5 bases and J by 4 bases, with 12 bases of the junction left unmatched. The length of the CDR3 is 16 residues.

A few counts support this clonotype. The gene calls are TRBV9 and TRBJ2-7, with TRBD2 as a possible D gene (6 bases). From germline, CDR1 is SGDLS and CDR2 YYNGEE. The CDR3 consists of 13 residues. V lost 4 bases and J lost 5, with 13 bases in between. CDR3 amino acids: CASSLGGINEQYF. CDR3 coding DNA: TGTGCCAGCAGCTTAGGCGGGATCAACGAGCAGTACTTC.

This clonotype was seen a handful of times. The CDR3 bases are TGTGCCAGCAGCCAAGAAAGAGGGAGGAGCAATGAGCAGTTCTTC. Translation: CASSQERGRSNEQFF. The V gene is TRBV4-2, the J gene TRBJ2-1, with D possibly TRBD2 on 6 matching bases. The CDR3 consists of 15 residues. Germline V gives CDR1 LGHNA, CDR2 YNFKEQ. Trimming left V 0 bases short and J 6 bases short, with 12 bases between.

J is TRBJ1-4 and V is TRBV28; 10 nucleotides line up with TRBD1. Germline CDR1 reads MDHEN; CDR2 reads SYDVKM. J gave up 8 bases and V 5 bases, and 11 bases lay outside the gene matches. CDR3 length equals 16 residues. The CDR3 DNA reads TGTGCCAGCAGTCCAGACAGGGGGCGGACACCGGAAAAACTGTTTTTT. It yields the protein CASSPDRGRTPEKLFF.

A few counts support this clonotype. CDR3 DNA sequence: TGCAGCGTTGAAATCCCGGTGCTAGCGGGAGGTTGGAATGAGCAGTTCTTC. Its protein product is CSVEIPVLAGGWNEQFF. The chain joins TRBV29-1 to TRBJ2-1; 11 bases match TRBD2. Unmatched junction bases numbered 13, after V lost 2 bases and J lost 7 bases. Germline assignment: CDR1 SQVTM and CDR2 ANQGSEA. The CDR3 sequence is 17 residues long.

This clonotype was seen a few times. V gene TRBV12-3 or TRBV12-4 combines with J gene TRBJ2-5; D possibly corresponds to TRBD1 (6 bases). V lost 6 bases and J 5 bases, leaving 16 bases between the germline ends. The CDR3 runs 14 residues. DNA of the CDR3: TGTGCCAGCAGACAAACAGGGTTGGGGGAGACCCAGTACTTC. Translated, it gives CASRQTGLGETQYF.

This clonotype appeared a few times. As DNA, the CDR3 is TGTGCCAGCAGTTACGGACTAGCGGGAGTTGAGCAGTTCTTC. The encoded protein is CASSYGLAGVEQFF. This rearrangement joins TRBV6-5 to TRBJ2-1; 13 nucleotides align to TRBD2. CDR1 is MNHEY, CDR2 SVGAGI, per germline. V lost 2 bases to trimming and J lost 9 bases; unmatched junction nucleotides: 1. The CDR3 is made up of 14 amino acids.

This sequence joins TRBV27 and TRBJ2-6; a possible D gene is TRBD1 (5 bases). With 10 bases removed from V and 2 bases from J, the gap between germline ends came to 9 bases. The CDR3 is 13 amino acids. CDR1 is MNHEY and CDR2 is SMNVEV in the germline V gene (reference sequence). The CDR3: CAIQVPGANVLTF. DNA of the CDR3: TGTGCCATACAGGTTCCTGGGGCCAACGTCCTGACTTTC. Complete variable domain (other parts from reference TRBV27 and TRBJ2-6): EAQVTQNPRYLITVTGKKLTVTCSQNMNHEYMSWYRQDPGLGLRQIYYSMNVEVTDKGDVPEGYKVSRKEKRNFPLILESPSPNQTSLYFCAIQVPGANVLTFGAGSRLTVL.

This rearrangement joins TRBV4-1 to TRBJ2-1, with TRBD2 matching 8 bases. Germline V gene data show CDR1 as MGHRA and CDR2 as YSYEKL. V was pared by 4 bases and J by 3 bases, with 11 bases of the junction left unmatched. This CDR3 spans 17 amino acids. DNA of the CDR3: TGCGCCAGCAGCCTAGACGGCGCGGGAGGCCTCTACAATGAGCAGTTCTTC. Its translation is CASSLDGAGGLYNEQFF.

V is TRBV20-1 and J is TRBJ2-3; 11 bases match TRBD2. The length of the CDR3 is 14 residues. Germline V gives CDR1 DFQATT, CDR2 SNEGSKA (reference sequence). Trimming cost V 4 bases and J 2 bases; bases outside gene matches: 2. The DNA for the CDR3 is TGCAGTGCTATAGCGGGAGGGGTCACAGATACGCAGTATTTT. It is translated as CSAIAGGVTDTQYF.

The chain joins TRBV3-1 to TRBJ2-3; the D is unclear. Trimming removed 9 bases at V and 6 bases at J, with 16 bases between. CDR3 length: 13 amino acids. Germline CDR1 is LGHDT and CDR2 is YNNKEL (reference sequence). The CDR3 DNA reads as TGTGCCAGTACCCGATCCGTCGACGATACGCAGTATTTT. It is translated as CASTRSVDDTQYF.

This sequence joins TRBV12-3 or TRBV12-4 and TRBJ1-2; D possibly corresponds to TRBD1 (6 bases). CDR3 length equals 15 residues. Trimming cost V 5 bases and J 4 bases, with 17 bases left between them. The CDR3 reads CASSANSQGFYGYTF. CDR3 in DNA: TGTGCCAGCAGTGCCAACTCACAGGGTTTCTATGGCTACACCTTC.

The genes are TRBV14 and TRBJ2-1; D may be TRBD2 (6 bases). The CDR3 has 15 amino acids. Per the germline V gene, CDR1 is SGHDN and CDR2 is FVKESK. Trimming shortened V by 3 bases and J by 6 bases, and 15 bases separated the two germline ends. CDR3 sequence reads: CASSHAGRQLNEQFF. CDR3 coding DNA: TGTGCCAGCAGCCATGCGGGGCGTCAGCTCAATGAGCAGTTCTTC. Based on the CDR3 plus reference TRBV14 and TRBJ2-1, the full variable domain is EAGVTQFPSHSVIEKGQTVTLRCDPISGHDNLYWYRRVMGKEIKFLLHFVKESKQDESGMPNNRFLAERTGGTYSTLKVQPAELEDSGVYFCASSHAGRQLNEQFFGPGTRLTVL.

This chain uses TRBV10-3 with TRBJ2-1; the match to TRBD1 covers 10 bases. After removal of 3 bases from V and 7 bases from J, the junction contained 6 bases not matched to a gene. This CDR3 spans 15 amino acids. Germline V lookup: CDR1 ENHRY, CDR2 SYGVKD. CDR3 nucleotide sequence: TGTGCCATCAGTGACTACGGGACAGGGGAGAATGAGCAGTTCTTC. This encodes CAISDYGTGENEQFF.

This clonotype was seen only a few times. V and J are TRBV20-1 and TRBJ2-1; TRBD2 matches at 12 bases. The germline gives CDR1 DFQATT, CDR2 SNEGSKA (reference sequence). After removal of 2 bases from V and 6 bases from J, the junction contained 8 bases not matched to a gene. CDR3 length equals 16 residues. CDR3 protein: CSARPRLAGVRNEQFF. The CDR3 bases are TGCAGTGCTAGACCTAGACTAGCGGGGGTCCGCAATGAGCAGTTCTTC.

The rearrangement links TRBV20-1 to TRBJ2-1; TRBD2 agrees at 11 bases. This CDR3 is 16 amino acids long. Germline V gene sequence: CDR1 DFQATT, CDR2 SNEGSKA (reference sequence). V lost 6 bases, J lost 7 bases, and 14 bases stayed unmatched. CDR3 amino acids: CSASNLAGGHLNEQFF. CDR3 nucleotides: TGCAGTGCCTCAAACCTAGCGGGAGGCCACCTGAATGAGCAGTTCTTC.

CDR3 region: CSARRGGMNQETQYF. Here the CDR3 DNA reads TGCAGTGCTAGGAGGGGCGGGATGAACCAAGAGACCCAGTACTTC. The V call is TRBV20-1, the J call TRBJ2-5, with D tentatively TRBD2 (6 bases). From germline, CDR1 is DFQATT and CDR2 SNEGSKA (reference sequence). V lost 3 bases and J 0 bases, leaving 14 bases between the germline ends. The CDR3 covers 15 residues.

The chain has TRBV12-3 or TRBV12-4 and TRBJ1-5, with a tentative D call TRBD1 (5 bases). The V gene lost 2 bases and the J gene lost 2 bases, with 10 bases spanning the gap. The CDR3 totals 15 residues. DNA of the CDR3: TGTGCCAGCAGTTTACGTTCGGGGGGCAATCAGCCCCAGCATTTT. Protein sequence: CASSLRSGGNQPQHF.

This clonotype has only a few counts. V and J are TRBV7-7 and TRBJ2-1; D remains ambiguous. The CDR3 is 13 residues long. The V and J ends lost 5 bases and 7 bases respectively, with 12 bases between them. Looked up from germline, CDR1 is SSHAT and CDR2 is FNYEAQ (reference sequence). The CDR3 is CASSAAAWNEQFF. The CDR3 DNA follows: TGTGCCAGCAGCGCTGCGGCGTGGAATGAGCAGTTCTTC.

The J gene is TRBJ2-3, the V gene TRBV12-3 or TRBV12-4; no clear D gene. The CDR3 is 11 residues long. The V end lost 1 base, the J end lost 7 bases, and 3 bases lay between the germline ends. The CDR3 here is CASSLVHTQYF. CDR3 DNA: TGTGCCAGCAGTTTAGTTCATACGCAGTATTTT.

This clonotype occurred many times. The rearrangement links TRBV4-1 to TRBJ2-1; 7 bases are shared with TRBD2. Trimming took 4 bases from V and 8 from J; bases not matched to a gene: 14. The CDR3 extends over 16 amino acids. Germline V gives CDR1 MGHRA, CDR2 YSYEKL. CDR3 nucleotide sequence: TGCGCCAGCAGCCTACCAGGCCGGACTAGGCTCCATGAGCAGTTCTTC. Its translation is CASSLPGRTRLHEQFF.

This clonotype appeared a few times. This chain uses TRBV7-2 with TRBJ2-4; D ambiguous. V was cut by 3 bases and J by 5 bases, with 8 bases left in between. CDR1 is SGHTA and CDR2 is FQGNSA in the germline V gene. The CDR3 contains 13 residues. The CDR3 DNA is TGTGCCAGCAGCTTCCCTATAGAAAACATTCAGTACTTC. Amino acid sequence: CASSFPIENIQYF.

The V gene is TRBV5-1, the J gene TRBJ1-2; 8 positions agree with TRBD1. This CDR3 contains 14 residues. Germline loops: CDR1 SGHRS, CDR2 YFSETQ. J gave up 4 bases and V 4 bases, and 6 bases lay outside the gene matches. The CDR3: CASSVGQGFYGYTF. In DNA, the CDR3 is TGCGCCAGCAGCGTCGGACAGGGTTTCTATGGCTACACCTTC.

This clonotype was observed once. A junction end diverges from the germline sequence, so it may reflect a read error. This chain uses TRBV7-3 with TRBJ2-1; tentatively, D is TRBD1 (5 bases). This CDR3 has 15 residues. Germline CDR1 is SGHTA and CDR2 is FQGTGA. CDR3 DNA sequence: TGTGCCAGCAGCTTATTAGGGGCTAGGTACAATGAGCGGTTCTTC. It specifies CASSLLGARYNERFF.

The gene calls are TRBV20-1 and TRBJ1-2; D remains unclear. V lost 0 bases, J lost 8 bases, and 19 bases lay in between. The CDR3 runs 15 residues. The germline CDR1 and CDR2 sequences are DFQATT and SNEGSKA (reference sequence). CDR3 sequence (DNA): TGCAGTGCTAGAGATCTCGGGCAGACAAGTCTCGGCTACACCTTC. This gives the protein CSARDLGQTSLGYTF.

At least ten counts were recorded for this clonotype. This chain joins TRBV10-1 and TRBJ2-5; D ambiguous. The germline gives CDR1 WNHNN, CDR2 SYGVQD (reference sequence). Trimming stripped 0 bases from V and 0 bases from J, with 5 bases between. This CDR3 region has 14 residues. CDR3: CASSESSHQETQYF. DNA of the CDR3: TGCGCCAGCAGTGAGTCGTCACACCAAGAGACCCAGTACTTC.

V gene TRBV19 combines with J gene TRBJ2-5; D may be TRBD2 (5 bases). V was cut by 5 bases and J by 1 base, with 11 bases left in between. The germline gives CDR1 LNHDA, CDR2 SQIVND (reference sequence). This CDR3 has 14 amino acids. CDR3 nucleotide sequence: TGTGCCAGTAGTTATCAGGCGGGCCAAGAGACCCAGTACTTC. This gives the protein CASSYQAGQETQYF.

The V gene is TRBV6-5, the J gene TRBJ2-5, with TRBD1 matching over 7 bases. The J call may be faulty, since TRBJ2-7 better matches the DNA end. Germline CDR1 MNHEY, CDR2 SVGAGI. The CDR3 is 13 residues long. For the CDR3, the DNA is TGTGCCAGCCGGGACAGCTTCAACTACGAGCAGTACTTC. Translating gives CASRDSFNYEQYF.